Listed below are T cell receptor beta chains from one sample, sequenced in a study of shared clonotypes between healthy human individuals. TCRdb's table, derived via immunoSEQ multiplex PCR, lists solely in-frame clones and lacks some. This sample has over 850,000 clones; about 84% occur once, and the top ten carry 0.4% to 0.55%. Sample: memory CD4+ T cells from PBMCs. Receptor source: a man in his late teens or twenties in good health. Some clones in this sample may be carry-over from other donors' samples. Each CDR3 is given with its conserved first and last residue. D genes are given only for firm matches. The listing skips clone size in some rows; elsewhere it reads once, few, many or a size class.

size	V	J	D	DNA	CDR3
.	TRBV28	TRBJ2-7	.	TGTGCCAGCAACTCCAAGGGGAGCTCCTACGAGCAGTACTTC	CASNSKGSSYEQYF
.	TRBV30	TRBJ1-5	.	TGTGCCTGGAGTCCCGAGGGGAATCAGCCCCAGCATTTT	CAWSPEGNQPQHF
.	TRBV6-5	TRBJ2-6	.	TGTGCCAGCAGGACAGGATCCTCTGGGGCCAACGTCCTGACTTTC	CASRTGSSGANVLTF
.	TRBV10-3	TRBJ2-3	.	TGTGCCATCAGTGATGGCCTGGGTAGTAGCGGACATAGCACAGATACGCAGTATTTT	CAISDGLGSSGHSTDTQYF
.	TRBV9	TRBJ2-2	TRBD1	TGTGCCAGCAGCGAACAGGGGGCTTGGAACACCGGGGAGCTGTTTTTT	CASSEQGAWNTGELFF
.	TRBV4-2	TRBJ1-3	.	TGTGCCAGCAGCCCTGTAGTCTCTGGAAACACCATATATTTT	CASSPVVSGNTIYF
.	TRBV30	TRBJ2-1	.	TGTGCCTGGAAGAACTACCTCCATGAGCAGTTCTTC	CAWKNYLHEQFF
.	TRBV19	TRBJ2-1	.	TGTGCCAGTAGTATAGAAGCGCACAATTACAATGAGCAGTTCTTC	CASSIEAHNYNEQFF
.	TRBV2	TRBJ1-2	.	TGTGCCAGCAGTGAACCCTCGTATGGCTACACCTTC	CASSEPSYGYTF
.	TRBV19	TRBJ2-6	.	TGTGCCAGTAGTACTGGGGCCAACGTCCTGACTTTC	CASSTGANVLTF
.	TRBV28	TRBJ2-6	TRBD2	TGTGCCAGCAGTTTAAATGGCGGGAGGGCCTCTCCTAGGGCCAACGTCCTGACTTTC	CASSLNGGRASPRANVLTF
.	TRBV6-5	TRBJ2-2	TRBD2	TGTGCCAGCAGTTTGATTCTAGCGGGGAACACCGGGGAGCTGTTTTTT	CASSLILAGNTGELFF
.	TRBV6-5	TRBJ1-2	.	TGTGCCAGCAGTTACAAGCAGGGTAACTATGGCTACACCTTC	CASSYKQGNYGYTF
.	TRBV7-2	TRBJ1-5	TRBD1	TGTGCCAGCAGCACAGGACAGGGGATTGGTCAGCCCCAGCATTTT	CASSTGQGIGQPQHF
.	TRBV29-1	TRBJ1-3	.	TGCAGCGTTGAATTAGGGAGGCGAACCTCTGGAAACACCATATATTTT	CSVELGRRTSGNTIYF
.	TRBV9	TRBJ2-3	.	TGTGCCAGCAGCCGCCAGAGGGGAAGCACAGATACGCAGTATTTT	CASSRQRGSTDTQYF
.	TRBV29-1	TRBJ2-4	.	TGCAGCGTTGAGAGCAACGCCAAAAACATTCAGTACTTC	CSVESNAKNIQYF
few	TRBV15	TRBJ2-1	.	TGTGCCACCAGCAGAGAGGCCCCGGGGCTCTACAATGAGCAGTTCTTC	CATSREAPGLYNEQFF
.	TRBV27	TRBJ2-7	.	TGTGCCAGCAGGAGCATAGGGAGCTCCTACGAGCAGTACTTC	CASRSIGSSYEQYF
.	TRBV6-1	TRBJ1-1	.	TGTGCCAGCAGTGAGCGACGGACTGAAGCTTTCTTT	CASSERRTEAFF
.	TRBV28	TRBJ1-1	.	TGTGCCAGCAGTCCGATCGCGATGGGAGCTTTCTTT	CASSPIAMGAFF
once	TRBV5-1	TRBJ2-4	TRBD2	TGCGCCAGCAGCACATCGAGGGAGGGAAACATTCAGTACTTC	CASSTSREGNIQYF
.	TRBV28	TRBJ2-3	.	TGTGCCAGCAGCGACAGCACAGATACGCAGTATTTT	CASSDSTDTQYF